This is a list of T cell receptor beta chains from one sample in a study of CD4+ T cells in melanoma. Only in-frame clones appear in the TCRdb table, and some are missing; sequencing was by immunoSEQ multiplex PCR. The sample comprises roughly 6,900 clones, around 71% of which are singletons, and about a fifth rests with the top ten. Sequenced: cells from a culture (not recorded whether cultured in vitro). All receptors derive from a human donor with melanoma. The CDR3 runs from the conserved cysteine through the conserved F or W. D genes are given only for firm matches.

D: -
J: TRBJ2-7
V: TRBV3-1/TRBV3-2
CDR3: CASSLGRSGEAYF

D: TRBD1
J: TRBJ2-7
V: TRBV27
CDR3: CASSGQGEAYEQYF

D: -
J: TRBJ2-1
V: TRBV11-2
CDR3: CASSLDRGEQFF

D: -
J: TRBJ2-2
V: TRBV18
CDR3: CASSPDSTGELFF

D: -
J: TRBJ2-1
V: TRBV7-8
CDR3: CASSLPAYNEQFF

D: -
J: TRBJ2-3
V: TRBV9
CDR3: CASSVGLGPDTQYF

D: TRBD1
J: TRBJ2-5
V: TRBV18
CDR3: CASSPDRARQETQYF

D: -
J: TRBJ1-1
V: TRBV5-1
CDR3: CASSLDRRANTEAFF

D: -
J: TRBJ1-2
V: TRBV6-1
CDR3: CASSDVSGRLGPLYGYTF

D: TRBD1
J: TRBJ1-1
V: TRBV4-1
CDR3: CASSFRQGKDTEAFF

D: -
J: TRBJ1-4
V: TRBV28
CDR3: CASSLDSSNEKLFF

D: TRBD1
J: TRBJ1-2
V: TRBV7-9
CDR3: CASSQTGVVYGYTF

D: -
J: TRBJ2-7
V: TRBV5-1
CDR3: CASSSGTLSYEQYF

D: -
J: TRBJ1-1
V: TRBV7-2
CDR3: CASSLAVGELAEAFF

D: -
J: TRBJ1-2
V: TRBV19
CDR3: CASSIWDAANYGYTF

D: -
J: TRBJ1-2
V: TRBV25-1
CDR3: CASSQSFGGGYTF

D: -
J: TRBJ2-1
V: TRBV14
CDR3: CASSQPFAPYNEQFF

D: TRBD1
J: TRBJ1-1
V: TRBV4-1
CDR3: CASSPPHMGQVNTEAFF

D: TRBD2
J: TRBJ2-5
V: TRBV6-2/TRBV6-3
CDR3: CASSYRTSNLHAETQYF

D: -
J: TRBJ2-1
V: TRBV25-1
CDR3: CASSDRYQGYNEQFF

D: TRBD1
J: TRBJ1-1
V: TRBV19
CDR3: CASSIGATGGTEAFF

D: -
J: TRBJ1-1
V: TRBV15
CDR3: CATSRSRGGTEAFF

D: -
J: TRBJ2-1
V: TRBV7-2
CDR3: CASSFPASNEQFF

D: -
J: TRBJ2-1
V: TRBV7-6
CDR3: CASSLGAQWGWNEQFF

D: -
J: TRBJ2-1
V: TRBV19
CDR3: CASSRPRRGNEQFF

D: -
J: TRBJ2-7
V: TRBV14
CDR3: CASSQAGPSYEQYF

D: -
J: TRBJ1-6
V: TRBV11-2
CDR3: CASSPGGGVNSPLHF

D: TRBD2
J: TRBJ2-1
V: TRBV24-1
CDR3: CATSEPGGLRQFF

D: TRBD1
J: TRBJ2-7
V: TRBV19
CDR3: CASSLTGDEQYF

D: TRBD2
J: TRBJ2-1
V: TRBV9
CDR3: CASSDRLAGGRDSNEQFF

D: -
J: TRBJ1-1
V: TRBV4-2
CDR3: CASSQRLQRNTEAFF

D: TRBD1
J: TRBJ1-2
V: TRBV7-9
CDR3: CASNTGGGGYTF

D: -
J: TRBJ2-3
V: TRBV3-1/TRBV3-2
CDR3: CASSQRGGVTDTQYF

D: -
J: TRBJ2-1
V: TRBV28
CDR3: CASSSIGQSGFNEQFF

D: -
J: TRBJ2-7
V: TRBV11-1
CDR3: CASSLDVGLSYEQYF

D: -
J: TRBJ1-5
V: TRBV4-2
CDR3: CASSQDGGYQPQHF

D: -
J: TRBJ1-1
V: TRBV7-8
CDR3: CASSLKRQLNTEAFF

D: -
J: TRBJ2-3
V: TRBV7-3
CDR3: CASSLGLTSTDTQYF

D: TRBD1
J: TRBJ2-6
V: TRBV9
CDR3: CASGQADSGANVLTF

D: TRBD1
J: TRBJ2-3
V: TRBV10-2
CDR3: CASSQQGAFSDTQYF

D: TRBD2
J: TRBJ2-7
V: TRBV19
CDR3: CASSIAASGGDEQYF

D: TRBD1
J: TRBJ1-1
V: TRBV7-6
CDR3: CASSPYRGKAFF

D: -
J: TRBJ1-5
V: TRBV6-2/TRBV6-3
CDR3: CASSSQAGESGPQHF

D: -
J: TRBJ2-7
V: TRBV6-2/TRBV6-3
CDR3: CASSVEAGISYEQYF

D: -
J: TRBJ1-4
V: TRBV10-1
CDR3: CASSDGAGFEKLFF

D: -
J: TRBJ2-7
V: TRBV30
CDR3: CAWTSERYEQYF

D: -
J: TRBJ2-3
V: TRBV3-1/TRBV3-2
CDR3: CASSRGSGVLTDTQYF

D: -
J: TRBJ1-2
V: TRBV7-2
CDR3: CASSLAAGGGLGYTF

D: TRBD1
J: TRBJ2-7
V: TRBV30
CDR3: CASATGFEQYF